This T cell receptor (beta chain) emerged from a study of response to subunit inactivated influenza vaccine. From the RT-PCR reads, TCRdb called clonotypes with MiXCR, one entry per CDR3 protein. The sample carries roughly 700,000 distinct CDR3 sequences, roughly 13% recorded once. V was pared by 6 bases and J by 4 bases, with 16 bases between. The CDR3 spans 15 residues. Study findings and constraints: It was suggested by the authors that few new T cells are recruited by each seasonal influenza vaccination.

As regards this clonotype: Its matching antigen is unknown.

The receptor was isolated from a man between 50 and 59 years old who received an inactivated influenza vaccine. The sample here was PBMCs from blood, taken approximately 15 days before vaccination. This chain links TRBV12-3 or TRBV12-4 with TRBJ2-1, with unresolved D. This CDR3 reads CASSPRRIEYNEQFF. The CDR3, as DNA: TGTGCCAGCAGCCCGCGGCGGATTGAATACAATGAGCAGTTCTTC.